The T cell receptor beta chain described here comes from a study of blood T cell repertoires in COVID-19. Methods used by the authors: Reference gene primers were amplified, and this amplification served to estimate nucleated cell counts. The repertoire was sequenced with immunoSEQ multiplex PCR; TCRdb's copy has only in-frame clones and lacks some. The D gene and trimming were derived from the DNA, and the V and J assignments and clone size from that table. The profile shows about 120,000 clones, 85% of them singletons. The receptor comes from a man older than 75 with acute or convalescent COVID-19. The source material was peripheral blood.

Here the CDR3 DNA reads TGTGCCAGCAGATCACGACAGGGGAGCAATCAGCCCCAGCATTTT. Its translation is CASRSRQGSNQPQHF. The chain links TRBV28 to TRBJ1-5, with 8 bases fitting TRBD1. The CDR3 is made up of 15 amino acids. Germline V gene data show CDR1 as MDHEN and CDR2 as SYDVKM. J gave up 1 base and V 6 bases, and 5 bases lay outside the gene matches.